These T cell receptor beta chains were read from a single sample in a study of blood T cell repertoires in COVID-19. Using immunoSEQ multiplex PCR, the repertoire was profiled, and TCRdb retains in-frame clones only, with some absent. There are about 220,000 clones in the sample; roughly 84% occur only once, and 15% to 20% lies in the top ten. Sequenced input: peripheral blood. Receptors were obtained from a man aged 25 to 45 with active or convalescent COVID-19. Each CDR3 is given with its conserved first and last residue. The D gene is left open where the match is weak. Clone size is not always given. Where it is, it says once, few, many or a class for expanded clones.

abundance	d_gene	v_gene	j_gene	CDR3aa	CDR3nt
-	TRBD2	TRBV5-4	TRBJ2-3	CASSWGLAIPDTQYF	TGTGCCAGCAGCTGGGGACTAGCGATCCCAGATACGCAGTATTTT
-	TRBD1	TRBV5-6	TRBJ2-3	CASSLADRGWADTQYF	TGTGCCAGCAGCTTGGCGGACAGGGGTTGGGCAGATACGCAGTATTTT
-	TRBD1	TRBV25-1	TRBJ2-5	CASSLSDRAAETQYF	TGTGCCAGCAGCCTCAGCGACAGGGCGGCCGAGACCCAGTACTTC
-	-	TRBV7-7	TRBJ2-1	CASSPRSGTGSYNEQFF	TGTGCCAGCAGCCCACGTTCCGGGACTGGCTCCTACAATGAGCAGTTCTTC
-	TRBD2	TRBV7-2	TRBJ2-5	CASSLLAGAQTQYF	TGTGCCAGCAGCTTGCTAGCGGGGGCTCAGACCCAGTACTTC
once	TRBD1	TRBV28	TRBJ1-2	CASSLEQGAYGYTF	TGTGCCAGCAGTTTAGAACAGGGGGCGTATGGCTACACCTTC
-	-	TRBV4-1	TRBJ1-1	CASSQGTTGEAFF	TGCGCCAGCAGCCAAGGTACCACGGGTGAAGCTTTCTTT
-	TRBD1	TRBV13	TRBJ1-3	CASSRGNRGRGNTIYF	TGTGCCAGCAGCCGAGGCAACAGGGGGCGCGGAAACACCATATATTTT
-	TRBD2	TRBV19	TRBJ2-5	CASSIIAGAQETQYF	TGTGCCAGTAGTATAATAGCGGGAGCCCAAGAGACCCAGTACTTC
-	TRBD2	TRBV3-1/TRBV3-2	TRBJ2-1	CASSRLLAGEMNNEQFF	TGTGCCAGCAGCCGATTACTAGCGGGGGAAATGAACAATGAGCAGTTCTTC
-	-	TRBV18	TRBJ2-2	CASSPPLSNIISPGELFF	TGTGCCAGCTCACCACCCCTCAGCAACATAATTAGCCCCGGGGAGCTGTTTTTT
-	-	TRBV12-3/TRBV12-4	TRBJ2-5	CASSSDRQETQYF	TGTGCCAGCAGTTCGGACAGACAAGAGACCCAGTACTTC
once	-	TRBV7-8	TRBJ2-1	CASSRAGSSYNEQFF	TGTGCCAGCAGCCGGGCGGGGAGCTCCTACAATGAGCAGTTCTTC
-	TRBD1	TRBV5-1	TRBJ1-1	CASSLDRGMNTEAFF	TGCGCCAGCAGCTTGGACAGGGGTATGAACACTGAAGCTTTCTTT
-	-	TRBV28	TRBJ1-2	CASSGANYGYTF	TGTGCCAGTTCAGGGGCTAACTATGGCTACACCTTC
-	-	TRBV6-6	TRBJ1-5	CASSYGGMEPQHF	TGTGCCAGCAGTTACGGAGGGATGGAGCCCCAGCATTTT
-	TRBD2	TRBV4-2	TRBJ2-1	CASSRTGGREQFF	TGTGCCAGCAGCCGAACGGGGGGTCGTGAGCAGTTCTTC
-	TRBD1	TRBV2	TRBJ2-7	CASSAGTGKEQYF	TGTGCCAGCAGTGCGGGGACAGGGAAGGAGCAGTACTTC
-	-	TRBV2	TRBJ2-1	CASSPEGGRIDEQFF	TGTGCCAGCAGCCCCGAGGGGGGGCGGATCGATGAGCAGTTCTTC
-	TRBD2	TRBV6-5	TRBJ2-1	CASSWTSEGYNEQFF	TGTGCCAGCAGCTGGACTAGCGAGGGTTACAATGAGCAGTTCTTC
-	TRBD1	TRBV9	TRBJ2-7	CASSLGQGGYEQYF	TGTGCCAGCAGCCTGGGACAGGGAGGCTACGAGCAGTACTTC
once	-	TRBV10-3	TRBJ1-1	CAISDLRGGAFF	TGTGCCATCAGTGACCTTAGGGGAGGTGCTTTCTTT
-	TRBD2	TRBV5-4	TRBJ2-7	CASSLGAGGYEQYF	TGTGCCAGCAGCCTGGGAGCGGGGGGTTACGAGCAGTACTTC
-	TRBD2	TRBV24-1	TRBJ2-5	CATGLAGVETQYF	TGTGCCACCGGGCTAGCGGGGGTCGAGACCCAGTACTTC
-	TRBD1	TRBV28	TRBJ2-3	CASSLFQGATDTQYF	TGTGCCAGCAGTTTATTCCAGGGGGCCACAGATACGCAGTATTTT
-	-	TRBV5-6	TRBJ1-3	CASSPPNPSGNTIYF	TGTGCCAGCAGTCCTCCCAACCCTAGTGGAAACACCATATATTTT
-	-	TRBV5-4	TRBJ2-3	CASSKYSDTQYF	TGTGCCAGCAGCAAATATTCAGATACGCAGTATTTT
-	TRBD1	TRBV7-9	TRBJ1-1	CASSLRQGVTEAFF	TGTGCCAGCAGCTTACGCCAGGGGGTCACTGAAGCTTTCTTT
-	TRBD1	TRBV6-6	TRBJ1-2	CASSYSTGDGYTF	TGTGCCAGCAGTTACTCTACAGGGGATGGCTACACCTTC
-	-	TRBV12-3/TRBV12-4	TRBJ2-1	CASSLEYAGPQFF	TGTGCCAGCAGTTTAGAGTATGCGGGGCCGCAGTTCTTC
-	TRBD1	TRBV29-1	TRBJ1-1	CSVSGQRGTEAFF	TGCAGCGTTTCGGGACAGAGGGGGACTGAAGCTTTCTTT
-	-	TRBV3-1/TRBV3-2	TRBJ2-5	CASSQVSSEETQYF	TGTGCCAGCAGCCAAGTTAGTAGCGAAGAGACCCAGTACTTC
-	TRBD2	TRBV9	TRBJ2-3	CASSVEVMGLAEDTQYF	TGTGCCAGCAGCGTAGAGGTTATGGGACTAGCGGAAGATACGCAGTATTTT
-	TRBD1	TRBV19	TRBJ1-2	CASTFGQGAPGYTF	TGTGCCAGTACCTTTGGCCAGGGGGCGCCTGGCTACACCTTC
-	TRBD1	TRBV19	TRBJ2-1	CASSSDRVEQFF	TGTGCCAGTAGCTCCGACAGGGTTGAGCAGTTCTTC
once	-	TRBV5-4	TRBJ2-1	CASSSVRGDNEQFF	TGTGCCAGCAGCTCCGTCCGTGGAGACAATGAGCAGTTCTTC
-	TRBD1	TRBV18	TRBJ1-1	CASSPQGVTPEAFF	TGTGCCAGCTCACCTCAGGGGGTAACCCCTGAAGCTTTCTTT
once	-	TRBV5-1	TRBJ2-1	CASSLEGIANEQFF	TGCGCCAGCAGCTTGGAGGGGATCGCGAATGAGCAGTTCTTC
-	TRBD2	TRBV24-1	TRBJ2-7	CATSGRTSGSHEQYF	TGTGCCACCAGTGGACGGACTAGCGGGAGCCACGAGCAGTACTTC
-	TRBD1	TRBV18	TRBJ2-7	CASSPRQGSSYEQYF	TGTGCCAGCTCACCCAGACAGGGGAGCTCCTACGAGCAGTACTTC
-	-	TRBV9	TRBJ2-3	CASSVVGGDTDTQYF	TGTGCCAGCAGCGTAGTAGGCGGCGACACAGATACGCAGTATTTT
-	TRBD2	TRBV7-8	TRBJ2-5	CASMGAGSKETQYF	TGTGCCAGCATGGGAGCGGGGTCTAAAGAGACCCAGTACTTC
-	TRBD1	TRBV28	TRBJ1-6	CASRPGDRVNSPLHF	TGTGCCAGCAGGCCCGGGGACAGGGTTAATTCACCCCTCCACTTT
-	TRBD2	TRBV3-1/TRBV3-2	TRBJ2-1	CASSLTGGWVNEQFF	TGTGCCAGCAGCCTAACGGGAGGGTGGGTGAATGAGCAGTTCTTC
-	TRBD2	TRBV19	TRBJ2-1	CASSHSGGYSSYNEQFF	TGTGCCAGTAGTCATTCCGGGGGGTACAGCTCCTACAATGAGCAGTTCTTC
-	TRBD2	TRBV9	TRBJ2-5	CASSVLGRGGQETQYF	TGTGCCAGCAGCGTGTTAGGGCGGGGGGGACAAGAGACCCAGTACTTC
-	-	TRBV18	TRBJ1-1	CASSPGVEGGKAEAFF	TGTGCCAGCTCACCAGGAGTAGAAGGAGGGAAGGCTGAAGCTTTCTTT
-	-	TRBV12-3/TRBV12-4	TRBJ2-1	CATRLGQAPEQFF	TGTGCCACCAGGTTAGGCCAAGCCCCTGAGCAGTTCTTC
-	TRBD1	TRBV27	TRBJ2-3	CASSLRYAGTGGGDTQYF	TGTGCCAGCAGTTTGAGGTACGCCGGGACAGGGGGCGGAGATACGCAGTATTTT
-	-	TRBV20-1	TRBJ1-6	CSASPQDNSPLHF	TGCAGTGCTAGTCCCCAGGATAATTCACCCCTCCACTTT
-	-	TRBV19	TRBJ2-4	CASSTVGGVLDIQYF	TGTGCCAGTAGCACCGTCGGGGGAGTTTTGGACATTCAGTACTTC
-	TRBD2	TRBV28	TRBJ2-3	CASGLLGRGADTQYF	TGTGCCAGCGGGCTTCTAGGGCGGGGGGCAGATACGCAGTATTTT
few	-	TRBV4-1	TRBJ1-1	CASSQERGITEAFF	TGCGCCAGCAGCCAAGAGAGGGGGATCACTGAAGCTTTCTTT
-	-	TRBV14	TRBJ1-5	CASSQGGLGRVRSNQPQHF	TGTGCCAGCAGCCAAGGGGGTCTTGGGAGGGTCCGTAGCAATCAGCCCCAGCATTTT
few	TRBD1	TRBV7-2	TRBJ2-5	CASRSTGRETQYF	TGTGCCAGCAGATCGACAGGGCGAGAGACCCAGTACTTC
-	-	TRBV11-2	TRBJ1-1	CASSLSQGLNTEAFF	TGTGCCAGCAGCCTCTCCCAGGGTTTGAACACTGAAGCTTTCTTT
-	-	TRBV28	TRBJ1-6	CASSSPRGRTYNSPLHF	TGTGCCAGCAGTTCCCCCAGGGGTAGGACCTATAATTCACCCCTCCACTTT
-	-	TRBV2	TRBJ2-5	CASSVHGLGETQYF	TGTGCCAGCAGTGTGCACGGACTGGGAGAGACCCAGTACTTC
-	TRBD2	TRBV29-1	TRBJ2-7	CSVRLAGGVFDEQYF	TGCAGCGTTCGGCTAGCGGGAGGTGTATTCGACGAGCAGTACTTC